The 30 T cell receptor beta chains in this list originate from one sample, sequenced in a study of blood T cell repertoires in COVID-19. Repertoires were generated with immunoSEQ multiplex PCR, while TCRdb's copy carries only in-frame clones and drops some. The sample shows about 400,000 clones, 88% of them seen only once. Material for sequencing was PBMCs or T cells enriched from blood (not recorded which). These receptors came from a middle-aged woman with acute COVID-19.

A single count supports this clone. This chain uses TRBV21-1 with TRBJ1-5; the table's D call, TRBD1, was not checked against the DNA. TRBV21-1 is a known pseudogene. The CDR3 is 14 amino acids. The CDR3 nucleotides read TGTGCCAGCGACAGGGGACATAGCAATCAGCCCCAGCATTTT. It encodes CASDRGHSNQPQHF.

The rearrangement uses TRBV24-1 and TRBJ1-2; maybe TRBD1 (5 bases). From germline, CDR1 is KGHDR and CDR2 SFDVKD. Between the trimmed V and J ends, which lost 4 bases and 8 bases, there was a span of 13 bases. The CDR3 loop spans 13 amino acids. The CDR3 loop is CATSEFQGQGYTF. DNA of the CDR3: TGTGCCACCAGTGAATTTCAGGGCCAGGGCTACACCTTC.

This clone was detected only once. This chain uses TRBV2 with TRBJ1-2; D possibly corresponds to TRBD1 (5 bases). The CDR3 has 13 amino acids. Germline CDR1 SNHLY, CDR2 FYNNEI. Trimming removed 3 bases at V and 8 bases at J, with 13 bases between. The DNA for the CDR3 is TGTGCCAGCAGTGACATTAGGGGATTCGGCTACACCTTC. Its protein product is CASSDIRGFGYTF.

The chain recombines TRBV6-5 with TRBJ2-1; weak D call: TRBD2 (6 bases). V was shortened by 4 bases and J by 5 bases, with 15 bases between the two germline ends. Germline V lookup: CDR1 MNHEY, CDR2 SVGAGI. The CDR3 extends over 15 amino acids. The CDR3 nucleotides read TGTGCCAGCAGTTCCGAGATTTGGGGGGACAATGAGCAGTTCTTC. As protein: CASSSEIWGDNEQFF.

This sequence joins TRBV5-6 and TRBJ1-2; 8 nucleotides agree with TRBD1. With V trimmed by 0 bases and J by 0 bases, 7 bases remained unmatched. There are 17 residues in the CDR3. The germline gives CDR1 SGHDT, CDR2 YYEEEE. The CDR3 sequence is CASSLGWTGNPNYGYTF. Here the CDR3 DNA reads TGTGCCAGCAGCTTGGGCTGGACAGGGAACCCTAACTATGGCTACACCTTC.

CDR3 in amino acids: CASGLVISRRQSSGNTIYF. The DNA for the CDR3 is TGTGCTAGTGGTTTGGTAATCTCTCGAAGACAGAGCTCTGGAAACACCATATATTTT. The chain combines TRBV12-5 with TRBJ1-3, with TRBD1 as a possible D gene (5 bases). CDR3 size: 19 residues. Germline-derived CDR1 and CDR2 are LGHNT and FRNRAP. Between the trimmed V and J ends, which lost 0 bases and 0 bases, there was a span of 18 bases.

This clone was seen a single time. This rearrangement joins TRBV10-3 to TRBJ1-6; 9 positions match TRBD1. Germline CDR1 and CDR2: ENHRY and SYGVKD. V lost 3 bases and J lost 6; bases outside the gene matches: 6. This CDR3 is built from 16 residues. The CDR3 region has the DNA TGTGCCATCAGTGATACCGGGACAGGGACTAATTCACCCCTCCACTTT. It translates to CAISDTGTGTNSPLHF.

The chain has TRBV12-3 or TRBV12-4 and TRBJ1-3, with D perhaps TRBD1 (5 bases). Trimming cost V 3 bases and J 6 bases, with 9 bases left between them. This CDR3 is built from 13 residues. CDR3 DNA sequence: TGTGCCAGCAGTTTTGCGGGGACAAACACCATATATTTT. Residues: CASSFAGTNTIYF.

In this sample, this clone turned up a few times. This rearrangement joins TRBV7-9 to TRBJ1-2, with D uncertain. The V gene's germline CDR1 is SEHNR and CDR2 FQNEAQ (reference sequence). The CDR3 extends over 11 amino acids. Trimming shortened V by 4 bases and J by 10 bases, and 10 bases separated the two germline ends. The CDR3 sequence: CASSSEGPYTF. The CDR3 coding sequence is TGTGCCAGCAGCTCCGAGGGCCCCTACACCTTC.

The V gene is TRBV30, the J gene TRBJ1-2; D possibly corresponds to TRBD1 (5 bases). The CDR3 has 12 residues. Trimming removed 1 base at V and 6 bases at J, with 9 bases between. Germline CDR1 reads GTSNPN; CDR2 reads SVGIG (reference sequence). CDR3 residues: CAWSEGPDGYTF. The CDR3 DNA is TGTGCCTGGAGTGAGGGGCCGGATGGCTACACCTTC.

This chain joins TRBV25-1 and TRBJ1-1; a weak D match, TRBD1 (5 bases). Trimming took 1 base from V and 4 from J, leaving 13 bases between them. This CDR3 spans 15 amino acids. The germline V gene encodes CDR1 MGHDK and CDR2 SYGVNS. CDR3 coding DNA: TGTGCCAGCAGTGAATTGGGAGGGGTGGGCACTGAAGCTTTCTTT. It specifies CASSELGGVGTEAFF.

Notes on this clone: Other nucleotide sequences from this sample produce the same CDR3. The chain carries TRBV7-9 and TRBJ2-7, with D hard to call. Germline CDR1 and CDR2: SEHNR and FQNEAQ (reference sequence). V was pared by 2 bases and J by 1 base, with 3 bases between. The CDR3 has 12 residues. The CDR3 is CASSLSSYEQYF. Written as DNA, the CDR3 is TGTGCCAGCAGCTTATCGTCCTACGAGCAGTACTTC.

The V and J genes are TRBV5-5 and TRBJ2-1; 10 bases fit TRBD2. Germline CDR1 and CDR2: SGHKS and YYEKEE (reference sequence). Trimming at V came to 2 bases and at J to 2 bases, leaving 7 bases not matched to a gene. The CDR3 extends over 17 amino acids. In nucleotides, the CDR3 is TGTGCCAGCAGCTTATTCCTAGCGGGGGACGCCTACAATGAGCAGTTCTTC. Translating it yields CASSLFLAGDAYNEQFF.

This sequence joins TRBV30 and TRBJ1-2, with TRBD1 identical over 9 bases. Germline CDR1 reads GTSNPN; CDR2 reads SVGIG (reference sequence). Trimming took 3 bases from V and 3 from J; bases not matched to a gene: 5. CDR3 length: 14 residues. The CDR3 loop is CAWRRDRAHYGYTF. CDR3 DNA: TGTGCCTGGAGGCGGGACAGGGCGCACTATGGCTACACCTTC.

The chain recombines TRBV5-1 with TRBJ2-1; possible D gene TRBD2, 5 bases. The CDR3 runs 15 residues. V was trimmed by 2 bases and J by 1 base, leaving 10 bases between them. From germline, CDR1 is SGHRS and CDR2 YFSETQ. CDR3 coding DNA: TGCGCCAGCAGCTTCCAACTAGGGTCCTACAATGAGCAGTTCTTC. Protein sequence: CASSFQLGSYNEQFF.

The count of this clone is one. This sequence joins TRBV9 and TRBJ2-3; maybe TRBD2 (6 bases). The germline V gene encodes CDR1 SGDLS and CDR2 YYNGEE. With 0 bases removed from V and 0 bases from J, the gap between germline ends came to 11 bases. This CDR3 is built from 16 residues. CDR3 coding DNA: TGTGCCAGCAGCGTAGGGTCGGGGGTGAGCACAGATACGCAGTATTTT. It is translated as CASSVGSGVSTDTQYF.

This chain links TRBV6-1 with TRBJ2-1; the D gene is possibly TRBD2 (6 bases). The germline V gene encodes CDR1 MNHNS and CDR2 SASEGT. V shed 2 bases and J shed 10 bases, with 9 bases lying between them. This CDR3 comprises 12 residues. The CDR3: CASSERDWEQFF. CDR3 nucleotide sequence: TGTGCCAGCAGTGAAAGGGACTGGGAGCAGTTCTTC.

The genes are TRBV3-1 (or the pseudogene TRBV3-2) and TRBJ2-7; TRBD1 matches 10 bases. CDR1 is LGHDT and CDR2 is YNNKEL in the germline V gene (reference sequence). The length of the CDR3 is 14 residues. Trimming removed 4 bases from V and 6 bases from J; junction bases left unmatched: 6. In DNA, the CDR3 is TGTGCCAGCAGCCGTCAGACAGGGGGCTTCGAGCAGTACTTC. Translation gives CASSRQTGGFEQYF.

This chain uses TRBV27 with TRBJ1-1, with D possibly being TRBD1 (5 bases). Trimming pared 4 bases from V and 5 bases from J, leaving 11 bases between. The length of the CDR3 is 13 residues. The germline CDR1 and CDR2 sequences are MNHEY and SMNVEV (reference sequence). CDR3 protein: CASSWAQGTEAFF. CDR3 nucleotides: TGTGCCAGCAGTTGGGCGCAGGGTACTGAAGCTTTCTTT.

The J gene is TRBJ2-1, the V gene TRBV6-2 or TRBV6-3, with 9 nucleotides matching TRBD2. Germline V gene sequence: CDR1 MNHEY, CDR2 SVGEGT. CDR3 length equals 16 residues. V shed 2 bases and J 4 bases; nucleotides not matched to a gene: 6. The CDR3 sequence is CASSYPSAGGYNEQFF. For the CDR3, the DNA is TGTGCCAGCAGTTACCCCTCAGCGGGGGGTTACAATGAGCAGTTCTTC.

This sequence joins TRBV11-2 and TRBJ1-1; maybe TRBD1 (5 bases). The V end lost 5 bases, the J end lost 4 bases, and 17 bases lay between the germline ends. Per germline, CDR1 SGHAT and CDR2 FQNNGV. The CDR3 sequence is 15 residues long. The CDR3 coding sequence is TGTGCCAGCAGCCCCCGGCTCGCCGGGGGCACTGAAGCTTTCTTT. Encoded protein: CASSPRLAGGTEAFF.

J is TRBJ2-7 and V is TRBV7-5; the DNA was not used to check the table's D call, TRBD1. TRBV7-5 is assigned pseudogene status. This CDR3 is 14 amino acids long. DNA for the CDR3: TGTGCCAGAAGCTTAAGGGACAGTTCCTACGAGCAGTACTTC. It is translated as CARSLRDSSYEQYF.

The rearrangement joins TRBV20-1 to TRBJ2-1; D is perhaps TRBD2 (5 bases). There are 13 residues in the CDR3. Trimming left V 3 bases short and J 1 base short, with 7 bases between. Germline V gene lookup returns CDR1 DFQATT and CDR2 SNEGSKA (reference sequence). CDR3 region: CSASGESYNEQFF. DNA of the CDR3: TGCAGTGCTAGTGGGGAGTCCTACAATGAGCAGTTCTTC.

V is TRBV30 and J is TRBJ2-1, with D unclear. Looked up from germline, CDR1 is GTSNPN and CDR2 is SVGIG (reference sequence). The V gene lost 4 bases and the J gene lost 3 bases, with 16 bases spanning the gap. The CDR3 consists of 15 residues. The CDR3 loop is CAWNPSWALYNEQFF. Here the CDR3 DNA reads TGTGCCTGGAACCCCTCTTGGGCCCTCTACAATGAGCAGTTCTTC.

This clone was seen just once. V is TRBV4-2 and J is TRBJ1-1; D gene uncertain. V gave up 1 base and J gave up 4 bases, with 13 bases separating them. The germline CDR1 and CDR2 sequences are LGHNA and YNFKEQ. The CDR3 totals 15 residues. This CDR3 reads CASSQGFGRGTEAFF. The CDR3 nucleotides are TGTGCCAGCAGCCAAGGTTTTGGCCGCGGCACTGAAGCTTTCTTT.

The chain couples TRBV7-2 to TRBJ1-5; the D gene is possibly TRBD1 (6 bases). V was shortened by 1 base and J by 7 bases, with 14 bases between the two germline ends. CDR1 is SGHTA and CDR2 is FQGNSA in the germline V gene. CDR3 size: 15 residues. The DNA of the CDR3 is TGTGCCAGCAGCTTAGTTGCAGGGGTAACACAGCCCCAGCATTTT. The encoded protein is CASSLVAGVTQPQHF.

This sequence joins TRBV5-4 and TRBJ2-3, with a weak D call TRBD2 (6 bases). Germline values: CDR1 SGHNT, CDR2 YYREEE (reference sequence). The V end lost 4 bases, the J end lost 1 base, and 16 bases lay between the germline ends. This CDR3 region has 16 residues. CDR3 nucleotide sequence: TGTGCCAGCAGCATGGATTGGGGGGTGGGCACAGATACGCAGTATTTT. The encoded protein is CASSMDWGVGTDTQYF.

The chain recombines TRBV5-1 with TRBJ2-3, with a possible D match to TRBD1 (6 bases). This CDR3 comprises 15 residues. From germline, CDR1 is SGHRS and CDR2 YFSETQ. V dropped 6 bases and J dropped 1 base, with 15 bases sitting between them. Here the CDR3 reads CASTQAGAGTDTQYF. CDR3 sequence (DNA): TGCGCCAGCACCCAAGCAGGGGCCGGCACAGATACGCAGTATTTT.

The chain recombines TRBV7-9 with TRBJ2-1; D perhaps matches TRBD1 (6 bases). The germline gives CDR1 SEHNR, CDR2 FQNEAQ (reference sequence). The ends were cut back, 4 bases at V and 5 bases at J, with 12 bases in the middle. This CDR3 region has 14 residues. CDR3: CASSSNRDHNEQFF. The CDR3 DNA reads TGTGCCAGCAGCTCCAACAGGGACCACAATGAGCAGTTCTTC.

This rearrangement joins TRBV9 to TRBJ2-3; 8 bases map to TRBD2. Germline V gene data show CDR1 as SGDLS and CDR2 as YYNGEE. The CDR3 runs to 16 residues. V lost 0 bases, J lost 2 bases, and 5 bases stayed unmatched. CDR3 coding DNA: TGTGCCAGCAGCGTAGTTAGCGGGGTTTCCACAGATACGCAGTATTTT. This translates into CASSVVSGVSTDTQYF.